This TCR beta chain stems from a study of blood T cell repertoires in COVID-19. Method: immunoSEQ multiplex PCR; TCRdb's copy keeps in-frame clones and lacks some. The sample includes tens of thousands of clones, 80% of them seen just once. CDR3 length: 15 amino acids. CDR1 SGHRS and CDR2 YFSETQ come from the germline V gene. The junction had 8 bases not matched to a gene; V was cut back by 4 bases and J by 3 bases. Sequenced sample: peripheral blood. The rearrangement links TRBV5-1 to TRBJ2-7; 9 bases are shared with TRBD1. This clonotype was sampled from a man in his sixties with acute or convalescent COVID-19. The chain's CDR3 is CASSNTGTGYYEQYF. The CDR3 DNA sequence: TGCGCCAGCAGCAACACCGGGACAGGGTACTACGAGCAGTACTTC.